Shown below are 2 T cell receptor beta chains from a single sample sequenced in a study of blood T cells in healthy people across ages. A J-beta primer mix and a sample-barcoded 5' primer were used in a second PCR of about 6 to 12 cycles. MiXCR, applied by TCRdb to the 5' RACE reads, yields one record per CDR3 protein. The sample consists of more than 500,000 distinct CDR3 sequences, approximately 25% of them appearing once. Source material: blood. The receptors shown here come from a woman between 65 and 79 years old in good health.

This clonotype turned up a few times. The rearrangement joins TRBV2 to TRBJ2-3; D call uncertain. CDR3 length equals 14 residues. The V gene lost 2 bases and the J gene lost 0 bases, with 6 bases spanning the gap. Germline lookup yields CDR1 SNHLY and CDR2 FYNNEI. CDR3 DNA sequence: TGTGCCAGCAGTGAATTACTAAGCACAGATACGCAGTATTTT. Translation: CASSELLSTDTQYF.

This clonotype was seen more than once but under ten times. The chain joins TRBV4-2 to TRBJ2-7; the D gene could be TRBD1 or TRBD2 (5 bases each). The CDR3 has 15 residues. Germline CDR1 and CDR2: LGHNA and YNFKEQ. Trimming stripped 0 bases from V and 2 bases from J, with 11 bases between. CDR3 in DNA: TGTGCCAGCAGCCAAGATCGAGGGGCAACCTACGAGCAGTACTTC. It codes for CASSQDRGATYEQYF.